A single sample is the source of the 14 T cell receptor beta chains below, sequenced in a study of vaccination effects on CD4 cells after COVID-19 (dated 2022 in TCRdb). After 10 days of culture, CD4+ T cells were isolated with the EasySep CD4+ T cell isolation kit. Their antigen targets remain unknown. The library was produced with the immunoSEQ multiplex PCR assay. The table was pulled from immuneACCESS by TCRdb, which kept in-frame rearrangements only. Such tables lose some clones; where checked, under half of the loss comes from unresolved V genes, and the rest has no known cause. Within this sample are about 76,000 clones, with approximately 77% of them counted one time only. Together, the top ten hold 2% to 2.5% of the sample. The material sequenced was CD4+ T cells from PBMCs cultured without peptide, taken before COVID-19 vaccination. The receptors derive from a human donor who received a COVID-19 vaccine.

The chain combines TRBV24-1 with TRBJ2-2; 8 bases line up with TRBD1. The V gene end was trimmed by 4 bases and the J gene end by 6 bases; junction bases not matched to a gene: 9. CDR1 is KGHDR, CDR2 SFDVKD, per germline. The CDR3 extends over 16 amino acids. The CDR3 loop is CATSDPNRGYSGELFF. The CDR3 DNA sequence: TGTGCCACCAGTGACCCAAACAGGGGGTATTCCGGGGAGCTGTTTTTT.

The V call is TRBV5-1, the J call TRBJ2-5; TRBD2 matches at 8 bases. The germline CDR1 and CDR2 sequences are SGHRS and YFSETQ. This CDR3 is built from 15 residues. The trim removed 7 bases at V and 4 bases at J, leaving 12 bases unmatched. The CDR3 reads CASRRGGGPIETQYF. The CDR3 coding sequence is TGCGCCAGCCGTCGCGGCGGGGGGCCCATAGAGACCCAGTACTTC.

The V and J genes are TRBV10-3 and TRBJ1-2; 10 bases are a match to TRBD1. The CDR3 runs 13 residues. The junction had 6 bases not matched to a gene; V was cut back by 7 bases and J by 7 bases. CDR1 is ENHRY, CDR2 SYGVKD, per germline. The CDR3 sequence is CAINGDRGLGYTF. The CDR3 DNA sequence: TGTGCCATCAACGGGGACAGGGGACTTGGCTACACCTTC.

The rearrangement joins TRBV30 to TRBJ1-4; D gene ambiguous. The CDR3 runs to 15 residues. Trimming removed 3 bases at V and 7 bases at J, with 18 bases between. From germline, CDR1 is GTSNPN and CDR2 SVGIG (reference sequence). The CDR3 DNA reads as TGTGCCTGGAGGGGGTACGACACCAAATTTGAAAAACTGTTTTTT. This encodes CAWRGYDTKFEKLFF.

The chain has TRBV19 and TRBJ1-1; 8 positions agree with TRBD1. The CDR3 extends over 15 amino acids. V lost 1 base to trimming and J lost 5 bases; unmatched junction nucleotides: 6. Germline assignment: CDR1 LNHDA and CDR2 SQIVND (reference sequence). CDR3 DNA sequence: TGTGCCAGTAGTATAGCAGGGGGCCGTGGGACTGAAGCTTTCTTT. Protein: CASSIAGGRGTEAFF.

This chain connects TRBV5-6 to TRBJ1-2; the match to TRBD1 covers 11 bases. Looked up from germline, CDR1 is SGHDT and CDR2 is YYEEEE. The junction had 6 bases not matched to a gene; V was cut back by 2 bases and J by 0 bases. CDR3 length: 17 residues. In DNA, the CDR3 is TGTGCCAGCAGCTTATTGGACAGGGGGCTGGCTAACTATGGCTACACCTTC. Translating gives CASSLLDRGLANYGYTF.

This clone was seen once. V and J are TRBV19 and TRBJ2-7; D might be TRBD2 (7 bases). The V gene lost 1 base and the J gene lost 4 bases, with 14 bases spanning the gap. Germline V gene data show CDR1 as LNHDA and CDR2 as SQIVND (reference sequence). The CDR3 sequence is 15 residues long. The CDR3 loop reads CASSIAGGPQYEQYV. The CDR3 DNA reads TGTGCCAGTAGTATAGCGGGGGGCCCGCAATACGAGCAGTACGTC.

The V and J genes are TRBV4-1 and TRBJ2-5; D is unclear. Germline V CDR1 and CDR2: MGHRA, YSYEKL. CDR3 length: 16 residues. The germline V and J ends were trimmed by 1 base and 1 base, with 13 bases remaining between them. Here the CDR3 reads CASSQGPRTGQETQYF. In nucleotides, the CDR3 is TGCGCCAGCAGCCAAGGTCCTCGCACGGGCCAAGAGACCCAGTACTTC.

The V and J genes are TRBV5-1 and TRBJ2-3, with D perhaps matching TRBD1 (6 bases). This CDR3 contains 13 residues. CDR1 is SGHRS, CDR2 YFSETQ, per germline. The germline V and J ends were trimmed by 0 bases and 4 bases, with 6 bases remaining between them. The CDR3 bases are TGCGCCAGCAGCTTGGGGACAGCAGATACGCAGTATTTT. Translation: CASSLGTADTQYF. The entire variable domain, with the rest obtained from reference TRBV5-1 and TRBJ2-3, is as follows: KAGVTQTPRYLIKTRGQQVTLSCSPISGHRSVSWYQQTPGQGLQFLFEYFSETQRNKGNFPGRFSGRQFSNSRSEMNVSTLELGDSALYLCASSLGTADTQYFGPGTRLTVL.

A few counts support this clone. V and J are TRBV5-1 and TRBJ2-5; D call uncertain. The germline CDR1 and CDR2 sequences are SGHRS and YFSETQ. The CDR3 spans 17 residues. V shed 1 base and J shed 1 base, with 17 bases lying between them. Here the CDR3 DNA reads TGCGCCAGCAGCTTGTTCGGTTTGGGCAGCACCCAAGAGACCCAGTACTTC. This translates into CASSLFGLGSTQETQYF.

This clone occurred a few times. The gene calls are TRBV6-2 or TRBV6-3 and TRBJ2-5, with D uncertain. This CDR3 has 14 residues. Trimming pared 2 bases from V and 1 base from J, leaving 8 bases between. Per the germline V gene, CDR1 is MNHEY and CDR2 is SVGEGT. This CDR3 reads CASSYVSTQETQYF. The CDR3 DNA follows: TGTGCCAGCAGTTACGTCAGCACCCAAGAGACCCAGTACTTC.

This chain uses TRBV5-5 with TRBJ2-3, with no clear D. The CDR3 contains 13 residues. The germline gives CDR1 SGHKS, CDR2 YYEKEE (reference sequence). Trimming took 1 base from V and 2 from J, leaving 5 bases between them. The CDR3 spells CASSLSITDTQYF. The CDR3 nucleotides read TGTGCCAGCAGCTTGTCGATCACAGATACGCAGTATTTT. Using reference TRBV5-5 and TRBJ2-3 for the parts outside the CDR3, the full variable domain is DAGVTQSPTHLIKTRGQQVTLRCSPISGHKSVSWYQQVLGQGPQFIFQYYEKEERGRGNFPDRFSARQFPNYSSELNVNALLLGDSALYLCASSLSITDTQYFGPGTRLTVL.

This clone was detected only a few times. The chain is built from TRBV3-1 (or the pseudogene TRBV3-2) and TRBJ1-2; D unresolved. The V gene's germline CDR1 is LGHDT and CDR2 YNNKEL (reference sequence). V lost 4 bases and J lost 4, with 13 bases in between. The CDR3 has 14 amino acids. The CDR3 DNA reads TGTGCCAGCAGCCCAGAGGTAGGGCTCTATGGCTACACCTTC. This codes for CASSPEVGLYGYTF.

The V and J genes are TRBV10-2 and TRBJ1-1; 7 bases agree with TRBD1. The CDR3 runs 13 residues. The V gene end was trimmed by 2 bases and the J gene end by 6 bases; junction bases not matched to a gene: 3. Germline loops: CDR1 WSHSY, CDR2 SAAADI. CDR3 coding DNA: TGCGCCAGCAGTGAGGTAGGGGGCTCTGAAGCTTTCTTT. This translates into CASSEVGGSEAFF.